The 3 T cell receptor beta chains given below trace back to one sample, sequenced in a study of control samples from healthy donors and cancer patients. TCRdb's table, derived via immunoSEQ multiplex PCR, lists solely in-frame clones and lacks some. The table lists about 60,000 clones, roughly 85% of them singletons. Sequencing was carried out using blood. The receptors come from a man aged 40-49 years in good health.

The chain combines TRBV2 with TRBJ1-3; 8 bases are a match to TRBD1. V shed 5 bases, J shed 4 bases, and the junction held 7 bases outside the gene matches. The germline V gene encodes CDR1 SNHLY and CDR2 FYNNEI. The CDR3 totals 15 residues. The CDR3 DNA reads TGTGCCAGCAGTTGGGACAGGAGAAACGGAAACACCATATATTTT. It codes for CASSWDRRNGNTIYF. Complete variable domain (other parts from reference TRBV2 and TRBJ1-3): EPEVTQTPSHQVTQMGQEVILRCVPISNHLYFYWYRQILGQKVEFLVSFYNNEISEKSEIFDDQFSVERPDGSNFTLKIRSTKLEDSAMYFCASSWDRRNGNTIYFGEGSWLTVV.

The rearrangement links TRBV27 to TRBJ1-1, with a tentative D call TRBD1 (6 bases). The V gene lost 5 bases and the J gene lost 3 bases, with 13 bases spanning the gap. Germline-derived CDR1 and CDR2 are MNHEY and SMNVEV (reference sequence). The CDR3 spans 14 residues. The CDR3 loop is CASSRSRGDTEAFF. The CDR3 coding sequence is TGTGCCAGCAGTCGATCAAGGGGGGACACTGAAGCTTTCTTT.

The chain links TRBV30 to TRBJ2-1; 10 positions agree with TRBD2. In germline, CDR1 is GTSNPN, CDR2 SVGIG (reference sequence). The CDR3 is 15 amino acids. The DNA of the CDR3 is TGTGCTTCGGTCGTAGCGGGAGGCAATGGCGATGAGCAGTTCTTC. It is translated as CASVVAGGNGDEQFF.